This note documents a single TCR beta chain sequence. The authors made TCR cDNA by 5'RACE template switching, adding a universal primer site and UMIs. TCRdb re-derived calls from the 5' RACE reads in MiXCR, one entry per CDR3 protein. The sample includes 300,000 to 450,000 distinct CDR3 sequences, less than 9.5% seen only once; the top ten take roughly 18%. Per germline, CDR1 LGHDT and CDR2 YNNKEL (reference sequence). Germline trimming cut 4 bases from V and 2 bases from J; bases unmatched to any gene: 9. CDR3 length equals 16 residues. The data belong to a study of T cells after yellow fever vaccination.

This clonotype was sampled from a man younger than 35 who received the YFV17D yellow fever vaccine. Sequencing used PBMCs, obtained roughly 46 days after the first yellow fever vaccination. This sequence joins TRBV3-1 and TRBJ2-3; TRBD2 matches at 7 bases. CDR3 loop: CASSRRASGTTDTQYF. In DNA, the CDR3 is TGTGCCAGCAGCCGCCGCGCTAGCGGAACCACAGATACGCAGTATTTT.